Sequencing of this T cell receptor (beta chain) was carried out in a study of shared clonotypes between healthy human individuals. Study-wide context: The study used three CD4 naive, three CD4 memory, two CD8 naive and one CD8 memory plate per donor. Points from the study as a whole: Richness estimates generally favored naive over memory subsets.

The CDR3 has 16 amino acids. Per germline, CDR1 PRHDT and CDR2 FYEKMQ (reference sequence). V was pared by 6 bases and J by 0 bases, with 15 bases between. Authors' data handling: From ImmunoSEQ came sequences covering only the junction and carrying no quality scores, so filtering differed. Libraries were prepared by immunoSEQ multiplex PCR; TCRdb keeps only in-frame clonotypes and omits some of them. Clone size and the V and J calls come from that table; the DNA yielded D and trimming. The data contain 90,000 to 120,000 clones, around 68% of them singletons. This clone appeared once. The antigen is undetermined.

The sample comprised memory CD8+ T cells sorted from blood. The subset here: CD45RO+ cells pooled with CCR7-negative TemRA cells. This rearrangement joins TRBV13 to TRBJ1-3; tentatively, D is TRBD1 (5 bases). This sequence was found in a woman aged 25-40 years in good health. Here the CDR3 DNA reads TGTGCCAGCAGTTTGGGACGGACCGACTCTGGAAACACCATATATTTT. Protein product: CASSLGRTDSGNTIYF.